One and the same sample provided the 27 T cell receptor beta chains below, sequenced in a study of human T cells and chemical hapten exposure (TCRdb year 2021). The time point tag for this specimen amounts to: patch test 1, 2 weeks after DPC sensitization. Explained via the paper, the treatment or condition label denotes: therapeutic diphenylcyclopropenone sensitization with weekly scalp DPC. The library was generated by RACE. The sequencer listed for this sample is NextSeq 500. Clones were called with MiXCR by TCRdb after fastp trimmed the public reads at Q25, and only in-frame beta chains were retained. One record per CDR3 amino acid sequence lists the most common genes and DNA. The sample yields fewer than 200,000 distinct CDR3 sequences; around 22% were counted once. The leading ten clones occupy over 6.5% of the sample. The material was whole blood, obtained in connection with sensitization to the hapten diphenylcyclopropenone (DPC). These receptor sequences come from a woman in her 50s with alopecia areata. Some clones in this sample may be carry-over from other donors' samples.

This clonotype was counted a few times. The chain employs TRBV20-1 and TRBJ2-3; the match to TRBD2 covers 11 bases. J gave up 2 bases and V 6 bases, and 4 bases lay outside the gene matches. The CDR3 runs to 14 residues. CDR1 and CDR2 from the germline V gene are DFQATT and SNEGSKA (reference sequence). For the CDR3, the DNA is TGCAGTGCCTTAGCGGGAGGGAACACAGATACGCAGTATTTT. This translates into CSALAGGNTDTQYF.

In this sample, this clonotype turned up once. The CDR3 sequence: CASSEGPGVNSPLHF. The DNA for the CDR3 is TGTGCCAGCAGTGAGGGGCCGGGGGTTAATTCACCCCTCCACTTT. The rearrangement uses TRBV6-1 and TRBJ1-6, with D perhaps matching TRBD1 (5 bases). This CDR3 region has 15 residues. The germline CDR1 and CDR2 sequences are MNHNS and SASEGT. V lost 3 bases, J lost 6 bases, and 12 bases lay in between.

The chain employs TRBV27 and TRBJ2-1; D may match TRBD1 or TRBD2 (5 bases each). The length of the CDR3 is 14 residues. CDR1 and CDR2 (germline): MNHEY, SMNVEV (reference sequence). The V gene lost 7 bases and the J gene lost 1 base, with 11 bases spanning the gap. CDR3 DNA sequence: TGTGCCAGCACGGGGACGCGTTCCTACAATGAGCAGTTCTTC. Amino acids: CASTGTRSYNEQFF.

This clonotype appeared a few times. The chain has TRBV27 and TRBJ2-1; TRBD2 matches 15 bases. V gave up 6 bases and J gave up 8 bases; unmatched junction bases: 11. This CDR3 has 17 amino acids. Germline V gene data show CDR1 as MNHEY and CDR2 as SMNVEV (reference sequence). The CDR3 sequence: CASSRGLAGGLGDEQFF. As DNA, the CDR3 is TGTGCCAGCAGCCGAGGACTAGCGGGAGGGTTAGGGGATGAGCAGTTCTTC.

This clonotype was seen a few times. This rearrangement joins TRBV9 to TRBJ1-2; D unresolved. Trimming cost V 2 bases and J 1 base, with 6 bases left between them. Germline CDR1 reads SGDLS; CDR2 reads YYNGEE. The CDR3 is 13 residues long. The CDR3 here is CASSVRDNYGYTF. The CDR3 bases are TGTGCCAGCAGCGTTAGGGATAACTATGGCTACACCTTC.

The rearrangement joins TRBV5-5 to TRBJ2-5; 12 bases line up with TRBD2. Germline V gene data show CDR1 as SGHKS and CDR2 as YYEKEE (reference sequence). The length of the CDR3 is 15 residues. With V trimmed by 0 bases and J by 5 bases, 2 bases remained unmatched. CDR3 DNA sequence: TGTGCCAGCAGCTTGGCTAGCGGGAGGGCGGAGACCCAGTACTTC. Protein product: CASSLASGRAETQYF.

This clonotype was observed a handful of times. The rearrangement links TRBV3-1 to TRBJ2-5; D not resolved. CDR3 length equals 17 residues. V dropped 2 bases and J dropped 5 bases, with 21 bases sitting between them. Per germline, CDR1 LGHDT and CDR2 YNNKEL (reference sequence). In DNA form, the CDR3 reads TGTGCCAGCAGCCAATCCCCTCGACCAAACCCAATCGAGACCCAGTACTTC. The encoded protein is CASSQSPRPNPIETQYF.

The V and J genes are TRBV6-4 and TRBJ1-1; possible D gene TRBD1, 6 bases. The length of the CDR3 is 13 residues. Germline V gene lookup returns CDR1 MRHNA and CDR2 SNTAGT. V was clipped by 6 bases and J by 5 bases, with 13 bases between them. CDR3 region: CASRDPDSTEAFF. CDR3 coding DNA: TGTGCCAGCAGGGACCCGGACAGTACTGAAGCTTTCTTT.

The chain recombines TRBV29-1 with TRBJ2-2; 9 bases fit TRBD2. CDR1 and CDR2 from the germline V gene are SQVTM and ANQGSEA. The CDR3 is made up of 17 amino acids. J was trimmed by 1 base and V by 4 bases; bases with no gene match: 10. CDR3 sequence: CSVGPSGRPENTGELFF. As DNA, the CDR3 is TGCAGCGTTGGTCCCAGCGGGAGGCCAGAGAACACCGGGGAGCTGTTTTTT.

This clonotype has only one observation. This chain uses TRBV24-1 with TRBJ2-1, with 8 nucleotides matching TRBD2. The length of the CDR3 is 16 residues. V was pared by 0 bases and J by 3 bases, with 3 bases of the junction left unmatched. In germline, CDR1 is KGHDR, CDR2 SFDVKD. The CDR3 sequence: CATSDLRGTSYNEQFF. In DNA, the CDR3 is TGTGCCACCAGTGATTTGAGGGGGACTAGCTACAATGAGCAGTTCTTC.

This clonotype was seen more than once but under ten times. The CDR3 DNA reads TGTGCCAGCTCATCCGGACAGGGGGAAAATCAGCCCCAGCATTTT. Protein: CASSSGQGENQPQHF. The chain employs TRBV18 and TRBJ1-5, with 10 nucleotides matching TRBD1. The germline V gene encodes CDR1 KGHSH and CDR2 LQKENI. The V and J ends lost 5 bases and 4 bases, in that order; junction bases with no gene match: 5. This CDR3 region has 15 residues.

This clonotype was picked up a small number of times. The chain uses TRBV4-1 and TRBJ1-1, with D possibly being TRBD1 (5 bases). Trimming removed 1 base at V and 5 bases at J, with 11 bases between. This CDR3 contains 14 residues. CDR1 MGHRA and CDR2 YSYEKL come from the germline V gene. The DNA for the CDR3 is TGCGCCAGCAGCCAAGGCGGGACGTCGACTGAAGCTTTCTTT. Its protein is CASSQGGTSTEAFF.

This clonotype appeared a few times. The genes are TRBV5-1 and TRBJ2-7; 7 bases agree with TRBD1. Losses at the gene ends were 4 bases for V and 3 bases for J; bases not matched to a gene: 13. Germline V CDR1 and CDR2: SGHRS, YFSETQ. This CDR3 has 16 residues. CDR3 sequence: CASSPGDRPTYYEQYF. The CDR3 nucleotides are TGCGCCAGCAGCCCAGGGGACAGACCAACCTACTACGAGCAGTACTTC.

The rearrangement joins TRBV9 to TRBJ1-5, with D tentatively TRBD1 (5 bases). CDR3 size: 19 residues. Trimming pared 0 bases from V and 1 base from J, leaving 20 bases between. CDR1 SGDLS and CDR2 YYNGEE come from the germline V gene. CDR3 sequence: CASSVGGLIKVESNQPQHF. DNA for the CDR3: TGTGCCAGCAGCGTAGGGGGACTCATTAAGGTAGAAAGCAATCAGCCCCAGCATTTT.

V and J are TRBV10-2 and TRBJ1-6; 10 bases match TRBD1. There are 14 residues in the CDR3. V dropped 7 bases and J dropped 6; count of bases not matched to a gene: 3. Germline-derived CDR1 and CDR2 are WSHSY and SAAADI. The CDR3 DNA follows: TGCGCCAGCACCCGGGACAGGGGTAATTCACCCCTCCACTTT. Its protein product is CASTRDRGNSPLHF.

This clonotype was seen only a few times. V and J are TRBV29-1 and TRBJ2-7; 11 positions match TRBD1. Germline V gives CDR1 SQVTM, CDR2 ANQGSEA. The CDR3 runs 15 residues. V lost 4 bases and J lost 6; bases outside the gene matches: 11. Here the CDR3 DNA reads TGCAGCGTTGCAGTGGGGGGACAGGGGGTCAGCGAGCAGTACTTC. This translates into CSVAVGGQGVSEQYF.

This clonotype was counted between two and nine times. CDR3 residues: CSVGEYEQYF. CDR3 DNA sequence: TGCAGCGTTGGGGAATACGAGCAGTACTTC. The gene calls are TRBV29-1 and TRBJ2-7, with D uncertain. Trimming pared 4 bases from V and 4 bases from J, leaving 5 bases between. CDR1 and CDR2 (germline): SQVTM, ANQGSEA. CDR3 length equals 10 residues.

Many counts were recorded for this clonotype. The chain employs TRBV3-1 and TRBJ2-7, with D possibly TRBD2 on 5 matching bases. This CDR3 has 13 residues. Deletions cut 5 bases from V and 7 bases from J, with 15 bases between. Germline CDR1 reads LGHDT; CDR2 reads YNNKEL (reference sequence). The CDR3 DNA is TGTGCCAGCAGCTCCGGGGTGGGTCGGGAGCAGTACTTC. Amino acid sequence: CASSSGVGREQYF.

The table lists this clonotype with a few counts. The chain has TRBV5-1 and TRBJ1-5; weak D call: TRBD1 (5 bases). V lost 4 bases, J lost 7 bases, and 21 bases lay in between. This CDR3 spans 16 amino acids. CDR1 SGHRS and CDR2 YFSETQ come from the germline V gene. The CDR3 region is CASSLDGAPGLQPQHF. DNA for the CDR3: TGCGCCAGCAGCCTTGACGGGGCCCCCGGACTGCAGCCCCAGCATTTT.

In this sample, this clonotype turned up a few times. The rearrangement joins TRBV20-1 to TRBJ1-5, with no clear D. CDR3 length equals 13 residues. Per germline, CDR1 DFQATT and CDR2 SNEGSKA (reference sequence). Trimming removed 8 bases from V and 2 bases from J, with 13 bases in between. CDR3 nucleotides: TGCAGTCCTGAGGGATTGGGCAATCAGCCCCAGCATTTT. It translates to CSPEGLGNQPQHF.

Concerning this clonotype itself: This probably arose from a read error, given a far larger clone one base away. DNA of the CDR3: TGTGCCAGCAGCTTAGAGCCCTACGAGCAGTACTTC. This gives the protein CASSLEPYEQYF. The rearrangement links TRBV7-8 to TRBJ2-7, with D unresolved. V was pared by 1 base and J by 2 bases, with 3 bases between. In germline, CDR1 is SGHVS, CDR2 FQNEAQ. The CDR3 runs 12 residues. The full variable domain, completed using reference TRBV7-8 and TRBJ2-7, is GAGVSQSPRYKVAKRGQDVALRCDPISGHVSLFWYQQALGQGPEFLTYFQNEAQLDKSGLPSDRFFAERPEGSVSTLKIQRTQQEDSAVYLCASSLEPYEQYFGPGTRLTVT.

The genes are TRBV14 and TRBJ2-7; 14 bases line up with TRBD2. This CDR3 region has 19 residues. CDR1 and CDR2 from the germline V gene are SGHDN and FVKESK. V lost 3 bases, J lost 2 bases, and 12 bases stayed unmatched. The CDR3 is CASSHRVGTSGRRTYEQYF. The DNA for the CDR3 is TGTGCCAGCAGCCACAGGGTCGGGACTAGCGGGAGAAGGACCTACGAGCAGTACTTC.

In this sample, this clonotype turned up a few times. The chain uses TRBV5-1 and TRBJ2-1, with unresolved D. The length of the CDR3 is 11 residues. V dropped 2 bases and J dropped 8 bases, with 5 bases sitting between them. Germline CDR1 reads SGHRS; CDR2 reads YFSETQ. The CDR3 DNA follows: TGCGCCAGCAGCTTTCAGGATGAGCAGTTCTTC. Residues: CASSFQDEQFF.

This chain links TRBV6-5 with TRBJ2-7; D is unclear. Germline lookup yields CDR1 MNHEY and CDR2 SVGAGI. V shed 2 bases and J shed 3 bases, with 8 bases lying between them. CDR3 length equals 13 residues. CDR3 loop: CASSYGPSYEQYF. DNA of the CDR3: TGTGCCAGCAGTTACGGTCCAAGCTACGAGCAGTACTTC.

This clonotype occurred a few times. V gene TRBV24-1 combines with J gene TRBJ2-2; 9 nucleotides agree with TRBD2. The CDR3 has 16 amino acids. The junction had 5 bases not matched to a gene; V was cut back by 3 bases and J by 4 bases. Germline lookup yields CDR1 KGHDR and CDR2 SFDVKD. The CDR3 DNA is TGTGCCACCAGTGATCCGGGACTAGCAGTCACCGGGGAGCTGTTTTTT. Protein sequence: CATSDPGLAVTGELFF.

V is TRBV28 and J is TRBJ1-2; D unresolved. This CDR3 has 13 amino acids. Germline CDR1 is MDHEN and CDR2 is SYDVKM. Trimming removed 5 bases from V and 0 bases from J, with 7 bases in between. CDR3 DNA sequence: TGTGCCAGCAGTCTGGCAGCTAACTATGGCTACACCTTC. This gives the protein CASSLAANYGYTF.

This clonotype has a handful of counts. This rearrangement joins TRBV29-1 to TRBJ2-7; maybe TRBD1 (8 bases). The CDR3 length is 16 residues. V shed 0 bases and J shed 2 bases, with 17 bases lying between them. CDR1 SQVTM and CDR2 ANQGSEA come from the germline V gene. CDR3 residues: CSVEEGGTGTPYEQYF. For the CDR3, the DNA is TGCAGCGTTGAAGAGGGGGGGACAGGAACTCCCTACGAGCAGTACTTC.